This entry lists 19 T cell receptor beta chains sequenced from one sample in a study of Graves' ophthalmopathy and Graves' hyperthyroidism. The study amplified TCR beta CDR3 regions using RNA transcripts. First-round RT-PCR employed HTBI primers, with a second-round multiplex PCR after it. TCRdb used MiXCR to reprocess the multiplex PCR reads, holding one entry per CDR3 protein. The table includes 660,000 or so distinct CDR3 sequences, about 38% detected once. Input material: peripheral blood. The receptors were gathered from an adult man with Graves' ophthalmopathy.

The CDR3 loop is CSVVGTGVQETQYF. CDR3 DNA: TGCAGCGTTGTGGGGACAGGAGTACAAGAGACCCAGTACTTC. The chain carries TRBV29-1 and TRBJ2-5; 8 bases agree with TRBD1. Germline CDR1 SQVTM, CDR2 ANQGSEA. After removal of 4 bases from V and 2 bases from J, the junction contained 6 bases not matched to a gene. The CDR3 contains 14 residues.

In regard to this clonotype: This may arise from a read error, as a much more abundant clone is one base away. The genes are TRBV5-1 and TRBJ2-7; D may be TRBD1 or TRBD2 (5 bases each). The CDR3 spans 14 residues. V was clipped by 3 bases and J by 9 bases, with 19 bases between them. CDR1 is SGHRS and CDR2 is YFSETQ in the germline V gene. The CDR3 DNA sequence: TGCGCCAGCAGCTCTCCCGGGGCGAGGGACGGGCAGTACTTC. Encoded protein: CASSSPGARDGQYF.

This clonotype was counted many times. This chain connects TRBV15 to TRBJ2-7; the D gene is possibly TRBD2 (7 bases). Germline loops: CDR1 LNHNV, CDR2 YYDKDF (reference sequence). This CDR3 has 15 residues. The V gene lost 0 bases and the J gene lost 1 base, with 10 bases spanning the gap. The CDR3 nucleotides read TGTGCCACCAGCAGAGAAAAGGGGGGGTCCTACGAGCAGTACTTC. Its protein product is CATSREKGGSYEQYF.

This clonotype was recorded many times. The chain has TRBV24-1 and TRBJ1-2, with D unclear. Trimming left V 4 bases short and J 7 bases short, with 18 bases between. The CDR3 has 15 amino acids. Looked up from germline, CDR1 is KGHDR and CDR2 is SFDVKD. The CDR3 protein is CATSESDPQQLGYTF. The CDR3 coding sequence is TGTGCCACCAGTGAATCTGACCCCCAACAGCTTGGCTACACCTTC.

For this clonotype: Likely a read error: the CDR3 ends without its conserved phenylalanine or tryptophan. For the CDR3, the DNA is TGCGCCAGCAGCACACAGGGTACTGAAGCTTTCTCT. Translating gives CASSTQGTEAFS. The chain uses TRBV5-1 and TRBJ1-1, with TRBD1 as a possible D gene (6 bases). The germline gives CDR1 SGHRS, CDR2 YFSETQ. V gave up 4 bases and J gave up 5 bases, with 9 bases separating them. CDR3 length: 12 residues.

V usage is TRBV7-6 and J usage is TRBJ2-5; D is unresolved. Germline CDR1 reads SGHVS; CDR2 reads FNYEAQ. Deletions cut 2 bases from V and 9 bases from J, with 13 bases between. This CDR3 is 13 amino acids long. CDR3 loop: CASSLRANEPQYF. CDR3 DNA sequence: TGTGCCAGCAGCTTACGGGCGAATGAGCCCCAGTACTTC.

This clonotype was seen at least ten times. The chain links TRBV11-3 to TRBJ2-2; 9 bases map to TRBD2. The CDR3 is made up of 15 amino acids. CDR1 is SGHNT, CDR2 YENEEA, per germline. After removal of 5 bases from V and 4 bases from J, the junction contained 5 bases not matched to a gene. The CDR3 nucleotides are TGTGCCAGCAGCCAGGGACTAGCCATCACCGGGGAGCTGTTTTTT. This gives the protein CASSQGLAITGELFF.

The chain has TRBV5-5 and TRBJ1-1; 8 bases are shared with TRBD1. V dropped 4 bases and J dropped 6; count of bases not matched to a gene: 20. Germline V gene sequence: CDR1 SGHKS, CDR2 YYEKEE (reference sequence). The CDR3 loop spans 18 amino acids. In DNA form, the CDR3 reads TGTGCCAGCAGCCCCCCTGTGGGCAGGGGGCAGGACGGAGCTGAAGCTTTCTTT. Its protein product is CASSPPVGRGQDGAEAFF.

This clonotype was seen repeatedly, ten times or more. The chain recombines TRBV6-6 with TRBJ1-6; 8 bases map to TRBD1. The V gene end was trimmed by 5 bases and the J gene end by 5 bases; junction bases not matched to a gene: 2. Per germline, CDR1 MNHNY and CDR2 SVGAGI (reference sequence). The CDR3 has 14 residues. The CDR3 spells CASSRTGNNSPLHF. CDR3 DNA: TGTGCCAGCAGTCGGACAGGGAATAATTCACCCCTCCACTTT.

This clonotype has only a few counts. The J gene is TRBJ2-2, the V gene TRBV19; D unresolved. Deletions cut 6 bases from V and 0 bases from J, with 14 bases between. This CDR3 comprises 16 residues. Germline V CDR1 and CDR2: LNHDA, SQIVND (reference sequence). CDR3 sequence (DNA): TGTGCCAGTAGCCGATTCGGAGCCGCGAACACCGGGGAGCTGTTTTTT. Its translation: CASSRFGAANTGELFF.

This clonotype has a count of ten or more. The J gene is TRBJ2-7, the V gene TRBV13; 9 nucleotides agree with TRBD1. The CDR3 loop spans 15 amino acids. Germline V CDR1 and CDR2: PRHDT, FYEKMQ (reference sequence). Trimming removed 0 bases from V and 6 bases from J; junction bases left unmatched: 6. The CDR3 DNA is TGTGCCAGCAGCTTAGGGGACAGGGGCCAAACCGAGCAGTACTTC. This sequence encodes CASSLGDRGQTEQYF.

The V call is TRBV14, the J call TRBJ2-5; possibly TRBD1 for D (5 bases). V was pared by 6 bases and J by 1 base, with 9 bases between. The CDR3 runs to 13 residues. Germline V gene lookup returns CDR1 SGHDN and CDR2 FVKESK. The CDR3 DNA sequence: TGTGCCAGCAGGCGGACAAGCCAAGAGACCCAGTACTTC. Its translation is CASRRTSQETQYF.

As regards this clonotype: One junction end does not reproduce the germline sequence, and a read error may be involved. The chain carries TRBV7-3 and TRBJ2-7; D is possibly TRBD1 (6 bases). The CDR3 sequence is 16 residues long. Per germline, CDR1 SGHTA and CDR2 FQGTGA. The CDR3 nucleotides are TGCGCCAGCAGCCAGGTTGGACAGATCTTTAGCTACGAGCGGTACTTC. This encodes CASSQVGQIFSYERYF.

V usage is TRBV5-1 and J usage is TRBJ2-2; tentative D call: TRBD2 (6 bases). V gave up 5 bases and J gave up 5 bases, with 10 bases separating them. The CDR3 covers 13 residues. In germline, CDR1 is SGHRS, CDR2 YFSETQ. This CDR3 is CASRPGLTGELFF. In nucleotides, the CDR3 is TGCGCCAGCAGACCCGGACTAACCGGGGAGCTGTTTTTT.

The chain is built from TRBV7-9 and TRBJ1-2; unclear D gene. Germline V lookup: CDR1 SEHNR, CDR2 FQNEAQ (reference sequence). The V end was cut by 5 bases, the J end by 4 bases, with 17 bases between. This CDR3 is 15 amino acids long. The CDR3 DNA reads TGTGCCAGCAGCCCGACTAGCGGGAGGAGCTATGGCTACACCTTC. Its translation: CASSPTSGRSYGYTF.

Points on this clonotype: One base away lies a much larger clone, so this may be a sequencing read error. J is TRBJ2-7 and V is TRBV5-1; the match to TRBD1 covers 7 bases. The CDR3 has 15 residues. Per the germline V gene, CDR1 is SGHRS and CDR2 is YFSETQ. In DNA form, the CDR3 reads TGCGACAGCAGCTTGGGGACCGGACAGGACCACGAGCAGTACTTC. Amino acid sequence: CDSSLGTGQDHEQYF.

This clonotype was seen a handful of times. V usage is TRBV7-8 and J usage is TRBJ2-3; TRBD1 matches 9 bases. In germline, CDR1 is SGHVS, CDR2 FQNEAQ. Losses at the gene ends were 3 bases for V and 2 bases for J; bases not matched to a gene: 12. This CDR3 is built from 18 residues. The CDR3 sequence is CASSLKIRQGGFTDTQYF. CDR3 coding DNA: TGTGCCAGCAGCTTGAAAATACGACAGGGGGGATTCACAGATACGCAGTATTTT. Full variable domain (remainder filled in from reference TRBV7-8 and TRBJ2-3): GAGVSQSPRYKVAKRGQDVALRCDPISGHVSLFWYQQALGQGPEFLTYFQNEAQLDKSGLPSDRFFAERPEGSVSTLKIQRTQQEDSAVYLCASSLKIRQGGFTDTQYFGPGTRLTVL.

As regards this clonotype: The junction departs from the called germline gene at one end, perhaps through a read error. V is TRBV7-9 and J is TRBJ2-6, with 9 bases that match TRBD1. The CDR3 totals 15 residues. Germline lookup yields CDR1 SEHNR and CDR2 FQNEAQ (reference sequence). The CDR3 protein is CASSLTGLGQGTEAF. CDR3 DNA: TGTGCCAGCAGCTTAACAGGGCTGGGACAGGGCACTGAAGCTTTC. The full variable domain, rest sourced from reference TRBV7-9 and TRBJ2-6, is DTGVSQNPRHKITKRGQNVTFRCDPISEHNRLYWYRQTLGQGPEFLTYFQNEAQLEKSRLLSDRFSAERPKGSFSTLEIQRTEQGDSAMYLCASSLTGLGQGTEAFGAGSRLTVL.

V and J are TRBV7-2 and TRBJ2-5; TRBD2 matches at 7 bases. The germline CDR1 and CDR2 sequences are SGHTA and FQGNSA. The trim removed 6 bases at V and 2 bases at J, leaving 12 bases unmatched. The CDR3 has 16 amino acids. The chain's CDR3 is CASRQAASGNQETQYF. CDR3 nucleotides: TGTGCCAGCAGACAAGCGGCTAGCGGTAATCAAGAGACCCAGTACTTC. Based on the CDR3 plus reference TRBV7-2 and TRBJ2-5, the full variable domain is GAGVSQSPSNKVTEKGKDVELRCDPISGHTALYWYRQSLGQGLEFLIYFQGNSAPDKSGLPSDRFSAERTGGSVSTLTIQRTQQEDSAVYLCASRQAASGNQETQYFGPGTRLLVL.